A selection of T cell receptor beta chains follows, all from one sample in a study of siplizumab effects on memory and regulatory T cells. Generated by immunoSEQ multiplex PCR, the TCRdb table keeps only in-frame clones and is missing some. The table has around 72,000 clones, about 90% seen once. The sequenced sample consisted of CD8+ T cells sorted from blood. All receptors derive from a human donor in good health. Each CDR3 is given with its conserved first and last residue. D genes are given only for firm matches. A row's size may be missing; if present it is once, few, many or a size class.

V gene	D gene	clone size	J gene	CDR3 protein	CDR3 DNA
TRBV5-6	NA	NA	TRBJ2-5	CASSGAGHTETQYF	TGTGCCAGCAGCGGGGCTGGACACACGGAGACCCAGTACTTC
TRBV19	TRBD1	NA	TRBJ2-2	CASSISRDRVKNTGELFF	TGTGCCAGTAGTATTTCCCGGGACAGGGTAAAAAACACCGGGGAGCTGTTTTTT
TRBV7-6	NA	NA	TRBJ2-4	CASSLPGDRQYF	TGTGCCAGCAGCTTACCGGGCGACCGACAGTACTTC
TRBV30	NA	few	TRBJ1-3	CAWKWGNTIYF	TGTGCCTGGAAATGGGGAAACACCATATATTTT
TRBV19	TRBD2	NA	TRBJ2-2	CASTTLAGTGELFF	TGTGCCAGTACCACACTAGCGGGCACCGGGGAGCTGTTTTTT
TRBV5-4	TRBD1	once	TRBJ2-7	CASSSPDRAHEQYF	TGTGCCAGCAGCTCCCCCGACAGGGCCCACGAGCAGTACTTC
TRBV11-2	TRBD2	NA	TRBJ2-6	CASIPGTSGGLGGANVLTF	TGTGCCAGCATCCCCGGGACTAGCGGGGGGCTGGGTGGGGCCAACGTCCTGACTTTC
TRBV10-1	NA	few	TRBJ2-7	CASSEELGYEQYF	TGCGCCAGCAGTGAGGAATTGGGCTACGAGCAGTACTTC
TRBV7-6	NA	once	TRBJ2-5	CASSWGETQYF	TGTGCCAGCAGCTGGGGGGAGACCCAGTACTTC
TRBV6-5	NA	few	TRBJ1-1	CASSYNDGGPGTEAFF	TGTGCCAGCAGTTATAACGATGGGGGCCCTGGAACTGAAGCTTTCTTT
TRBV11-2	TRBD2	NA	TRBJ2-1	CASSLGAGGGNEQFF	TGTGCCAGCAGCTTAGGAGCGGGGGGCGGGAATGAGCAGTTCTTC
TRBV5-8	NA	NA	TRBJ1-2	CASSSGVVLSASYTF	TGTGCCAGCAGTAGTGGCGTCGTGCTGTCCGCCAGCTACACCTTC
TRBV11-1	NA	NA	TRBJ2-7	CASSYNSYEQYF	TGTGCCAGCAGCTACAACTCCTACGAGCAGTACTTC